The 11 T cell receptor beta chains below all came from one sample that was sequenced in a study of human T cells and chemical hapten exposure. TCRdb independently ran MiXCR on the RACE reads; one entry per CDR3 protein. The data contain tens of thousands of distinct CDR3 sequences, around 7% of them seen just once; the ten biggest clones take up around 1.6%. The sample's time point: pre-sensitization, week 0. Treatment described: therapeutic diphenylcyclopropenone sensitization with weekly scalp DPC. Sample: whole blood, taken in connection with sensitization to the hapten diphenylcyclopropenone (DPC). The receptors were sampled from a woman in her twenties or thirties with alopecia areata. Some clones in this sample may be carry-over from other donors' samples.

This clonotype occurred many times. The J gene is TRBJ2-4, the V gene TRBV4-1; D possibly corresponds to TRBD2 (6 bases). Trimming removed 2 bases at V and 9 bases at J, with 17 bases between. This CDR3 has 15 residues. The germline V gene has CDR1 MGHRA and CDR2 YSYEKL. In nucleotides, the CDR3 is TGCGCCAGCAGCCAACTACTAGCCTCCCAGGGCATTCAGTACTTC. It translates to CASSQLLASQGIQYF.

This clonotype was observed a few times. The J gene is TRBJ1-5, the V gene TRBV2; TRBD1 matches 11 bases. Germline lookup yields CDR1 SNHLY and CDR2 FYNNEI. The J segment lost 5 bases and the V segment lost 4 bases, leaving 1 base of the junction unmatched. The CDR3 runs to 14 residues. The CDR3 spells CASSGTGGYQPQHF. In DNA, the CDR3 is TGTGCCAGCAGTGGGACAGGGGGCTATCAGCCCCAGCATTTT.

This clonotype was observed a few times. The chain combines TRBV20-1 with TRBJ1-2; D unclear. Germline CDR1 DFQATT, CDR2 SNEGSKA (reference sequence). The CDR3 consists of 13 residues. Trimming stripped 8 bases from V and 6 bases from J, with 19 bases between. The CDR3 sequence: CSSKNADIDGYTF. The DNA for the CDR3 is TGCAGTTCCAAAAACGCTGACATAGATGGCTACACCTTC.

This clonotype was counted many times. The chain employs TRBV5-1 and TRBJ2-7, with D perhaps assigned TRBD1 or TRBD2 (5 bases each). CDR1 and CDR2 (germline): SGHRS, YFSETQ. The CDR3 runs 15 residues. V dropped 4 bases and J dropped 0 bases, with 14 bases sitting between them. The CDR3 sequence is CASSPRPGSSYEQYF. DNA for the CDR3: TGCGCCAGCAGCCCTAGGCCAGGGAGCTCCTACGAGCAGTACTTC.

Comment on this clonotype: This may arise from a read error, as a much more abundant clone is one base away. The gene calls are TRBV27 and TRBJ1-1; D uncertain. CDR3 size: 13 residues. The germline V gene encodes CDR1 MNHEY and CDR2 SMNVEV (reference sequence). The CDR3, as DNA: TGTGTCAGCAGTTTAAACAAGAACACTGAAGCTTTCTTT. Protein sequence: CVSSLNKNTEAFF.

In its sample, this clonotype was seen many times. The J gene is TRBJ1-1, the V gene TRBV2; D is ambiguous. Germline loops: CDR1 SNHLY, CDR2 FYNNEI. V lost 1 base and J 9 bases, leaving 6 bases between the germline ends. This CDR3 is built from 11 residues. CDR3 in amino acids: CASSEGPKAFF. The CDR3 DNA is TGTGCCAGCAGTGAAGGGCCAAAAGCTTTCTTT.

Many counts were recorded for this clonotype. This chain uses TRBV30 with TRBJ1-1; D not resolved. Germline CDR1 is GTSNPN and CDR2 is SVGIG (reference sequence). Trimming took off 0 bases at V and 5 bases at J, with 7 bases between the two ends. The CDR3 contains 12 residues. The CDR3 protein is CAWSVEWTEAFF. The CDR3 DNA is TGTGCCTGGAGTGTTGAGTGGACTGAAGCTTTCTTT.

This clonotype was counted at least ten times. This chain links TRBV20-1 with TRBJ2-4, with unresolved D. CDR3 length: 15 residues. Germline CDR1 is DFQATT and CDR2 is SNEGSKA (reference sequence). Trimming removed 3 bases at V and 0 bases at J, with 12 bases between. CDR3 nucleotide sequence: TGCAGTGCTAGCATCAGGACCACAGCCAAAAACATTCAGTACTTC. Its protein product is CSASIRTTAKNIQYF.

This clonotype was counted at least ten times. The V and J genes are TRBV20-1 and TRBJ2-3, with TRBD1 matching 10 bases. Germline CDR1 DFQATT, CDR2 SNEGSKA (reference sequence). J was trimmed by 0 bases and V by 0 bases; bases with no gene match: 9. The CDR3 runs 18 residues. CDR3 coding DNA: TGCAGTGCTAGAGACCGGGACAGGGGACCTCCTAGCACAGATACGCAGTATTTT. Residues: CSARDRDRGPPSTDTQYF.

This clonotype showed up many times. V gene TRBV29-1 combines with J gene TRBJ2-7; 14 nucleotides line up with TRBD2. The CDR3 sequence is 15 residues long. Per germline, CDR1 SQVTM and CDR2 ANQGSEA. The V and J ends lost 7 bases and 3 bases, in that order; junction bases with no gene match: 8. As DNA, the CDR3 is TGCAGCGGCACCGGGACTAGCGGGGGTTACTACGAGCAGTACTTC. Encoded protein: CSGTGTSGGYYEQYF.

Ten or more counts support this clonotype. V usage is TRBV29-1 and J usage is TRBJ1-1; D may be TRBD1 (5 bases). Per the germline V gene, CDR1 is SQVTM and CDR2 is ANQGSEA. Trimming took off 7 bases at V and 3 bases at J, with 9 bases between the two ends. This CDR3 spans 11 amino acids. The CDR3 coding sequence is TGCAGCGGGCAGGGTCACACTGAAGCTTTCTTT. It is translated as CSGQGHTEAFF.